This TCR beta chain came from a study of T cell responses to AZD1222 COVID-19 vaccine. This CDR3 is 18 amino acids long. Germline loops: CDR1 MNHEY, CDR2 SMNVEV (reference sequence). The J segment lost 2 bases and the V segment lost 1 base, leaving 6 bases of the junction unmatched. Measured with immunoSEQ multiplex PCR; TCRdb has only the in-frame clones, and not every one. The table lists 150,000 or so clones, about 93% of them singletons. The sequenced sample was peripheral blood, obtained on day 0 of MenACWY control vaccination. This TCR derives from an adult in good health. This chain links TRBV27 with TRBJ2-2; 11 bases are shared with TRBD2. The CDR3 bases are TGTGCCAGCAGTTTATTAGCGCTAGCGGGGGGAAACACCGGGGAGCTGTTTTTT. It encodes CASSLLALAGGNTGELFF.